This TCR beta chain was captured in a study of cytomegalovirus exposure and HLA in healthy donors. Study-wide results and limits: Apparent HLA restriction characterized most CMV-associated TCR beta chains in a later analysis. V segments that were indistinguishable, TRBV6-2 and TRBV6-3 among them, were omitted from analysis. For most TCR beta V segments, an earlier analysis put the productive rate at about 87% or about 30% of the time. Certain sequence variants were highly shared and formed a cluster, and this cluster was likely a sequencing artifact.

CDR3 length: 16 residues. Germline V gene sequence: CDR1 SNHLY, CDR2 FYNNEI. V was shortened by 3 bases and J by 2 bases, with 17 bases between the two germline ends. Use of 60 Vbeta and 13 Jbeta primers characterized the PCR. The data were produced by immunoSEQ multiplex PCR, yet TCRdb's version contains in-frame clones alone and is incomplete. The table lists 280,000 or so clones, 70% to 90% of them singletons. Of note for this clone: No antigen is known for it.

Source material: PBMCs. The TCR was taken from a woman aged 18-29 years in good health and CMV-seronegative. V and J are TRBV2 and TRBJ2-7, with D possibly being TRBD1 (5 bases). In DNA form, the CDR3 reads TGTGCCAGCAGTGATCAAAAGGACACCATCACCTACGAGCAGTACTTC. Amino acids: CASSDQKDTITYEQYF. Full variable domain (missing parts from reference TRBV2 and TRBJ2-7): EPEVTQTPSHQVTQMGQEVILRCVPISNHLYFYWYRQILGQKVEFLVSFYNNEISEKSEIFDDQFSVERPDGSNFTLKIRSTKLEDSAMYFCASSDQKDTITYEQYFGPGTRLTVT.